The 27 T cell receptor beta chains given below trace back to one sample, sequenced in a study of CD8+CD57+ T cells in acquired aplastic anemia. Profiling that covered TCR beta VDJ and CDR3 relied on genomic DNA as its template. MiXCR, run by TCRdb on the reads, gives a single entry per CDR3 protein. This table holds some 200,000 distinct CDR3 sequences, 60% to 65% found once. Sequenced sample: sorted CD4+, CD8+, or CD8+CD57+ T cells (not recorded which) from PBMCs. The receptors stem from a human donor in good health.

The CDR3 here is CASSLTTAVNSPLHF. DNA of the CDR3: TGTGCCAGCAGCTTAACCACGGCAGTTAATTCACCCCTCCACTTT. The gene calls are TRBV7-3 and TRBJ1-6; no firm D call. CDR3 length: 15 amino acids. Per the germline V gene, CDR1 is SGHTA and CDR2 is FQGTGA. The ends were cut back, 0 bases at V and 6 bases at J, with 9 bases in the middle.

This clonotype was counted ten times or more. This chain's CDR3 is CATSDGLALADTQYF. CDR3 in DNA: TGTGCCACCTCTGACGGACTAGCGTTAGCAGATACGCAGTATTTT. The chain carries TRBV15 and TRBJ2-3; 9 bases are a match to TRBD2. CDR3 length: 15 amino acids. Germline V gene data show CDR1 as LNHNV and CDR2 as YYDKDF (reference sequence). The V and J ends lost 8 bases and 4 bases, in that order; junction bases with no gene match: 10.

The CDR3 reads CSGELAGDYNEQFF. CDR3 nucleotide sequence: TGCAGTGGGGAACTAGCGGGAGATTACAATGAGCAGTTCTTC. The gene calls are TRBV20-1 and TRBJ2-1, with 11 bases matching TRBD2. Germline assignment: CDR1 DFQATT and CDR2 SNEGSKA (reference sequence). The length of the CDR3 is 14 residues. Trimming at V came to 7 bases and at J to 4 bases, leaving 6 bases not matched to a gene.

This chain uses TRBV10-3 with TRBJ2-1; TRBD2 aligns across 7 bases. Germline V gene sequence: CDR1 ENHRY, CDR2 SYGVKD. With V trimmed by 6 bases and J by 8 bases, 7 bases remained unmatched. CDR3 length: 13 residues. This CDR3 is CAIRFSGLDEQFF. The CDR3 region has the DNA TGTGCCATCAGGTTTAGCGGGTTGGATGAGCAGTTCTTC.

This clonotype has more than one count but fewer than ten. This chain links TRBV24-1 with TRBJ2-1, with a tentative D call TRBD1 (7 bases). CDR3 length: 15 residues. The V end was cut by 5 bases, the J end by 4 bases, with 14 bases between. Germline V gene data show CDR1 as KGHDR and CDR2 as SFDVKD. Written as DNA, the CDR3 is TGTGCCACCAGTGGGGGGCAGGGGGGATACAATGAGCAGTTCTTC. This codes for CATSGGQGGYNEQFF.

This chain connects TRBV11-2 to TRBJ2-1; D possibly uses TRBD1 or TRBD2 (5 bases each). The CDR3 has 11 residues. V gave up 3 bases and J gave up 12 bases, with 9 bases separating them. Germline loops: CDR1 SGHAT, CDR2 FQNNGV. The CDR3 nucleotides read TGTGCCAGCAGCTTTAGGGACGGGCAGTTCTTC. Translating gives CASSFRDGQFF.

This rearrangement joins TRBV19 to TRBJ1-2, with D perhaps TRBD1 (5 bases). The CDR3 spans 12 residues. The germline CDR1 and CDR2 sequences are LNHDA and SQIVND (reference sequence). V dropped 5 bases and J dropped 8 bases, with 12 bases sitting between them. CDR3 loop: CASSVPGAGYTF. For the CDR3, the DNA is TGTGCCAGTAGTGTCCCCGGGGCGGGCTACACCTTC. Based on the CDR3 plus reference TRBV19 and TRBJ1-2, the full variable domain is DGGITQSPKYLFRKEGQNVTLSCEQNLNHDAMYWYRQDPGQGLRLIYYSQIVNDFQKGDIAEGYSVSREKKESFPLTVTSAQKNPTAFYLCASSVPGAGYTFGSGTRLTVV.

This chain connects TRBV2 to TRBJ1-1, with 11 bases lining up with TRBD1. The germline CDR1 and CDR2 sequences are SNHLY and FYNNEI. This CDR3 contains 17 residues. V trimming: 4 bases; J trimming: 0 bases; junction bases outside the gene matches: 7. CDR3 DNA: TGTGCCAGCAGTGGTTGGACAGGGGGCGCGATGAACACTGAAGCTTTCTTT. It is translated as CASSGWTGGAMNTEAFF.

CDR3 region: CATSRGTGRNTGELFF. CDR3 coding DNA: TGTGCCACCAGCAGGGGGACAGGGAGGAACACCGGGGAGCTGTTTTTT. The rearrangement uses TRBV15 and TRBJ2-2; 9 bases fit TRBD1. The J segment lost 1 base and the V segment lost 3 bases, leaving 3 bases of the junction unmatched. The CDR3 is 16 residues long. Germline V gives CDR1 LNHNV, CDR2 YYDKDF (reference sequence).

CDR3 protein: CASSREGPNQPQHF. The CDR3 DNA sequence: TGTGCCAGCAGCCGGGAAGGCCCCAATCAGCCCCAGCATTTT. The chain is built from TRBV12-3 or TRBV12-4 and TRBJ1-5; D gene uncertain. The V end was cut by 6 bases, the J end by 3 bases, with 12 bases between. The CDR3 length is 14 residues.

The chain combines TRBV5-4 with TRBJ2-3; 7 bases are a match to TRBD2. Trimming at V came to 3 bases and at J to 0 bases, leaving 7 bases not matched to a gene. Looked up from germline, CDR1 is SGHNT and CDR2 is YYREEE (reference sequence). The CDR3 totals 16 residues. The CDR3 sequence is CASSWGGDYSTDTQYF. CDR3 nucleotide sequence: TGTGCCAGCAGCTGGGGCGGGGACTACAGCACAGATACGCAGTATTTT.

This clonotype was counted at least ten times. CDR3 coding DNA: TGTGCCAGCAGTTACGGGACAGAGAACACCGGGGAGCTGTTTTTT. Its translation is CASSYGTENTGELFF. V usage is TRBV6-5 and J usage is TRBJ2-2; TRBD1 agrees at 7 bases. CDR1 MNHEY and CDR2 SVGAGI come from the germline V gene. The trim removed 2 bases at V and 1 base at J, leaving 1 base unmatched. The CDR3 covers 15 residues.

V and J are TRBV7-8 and TRBJ1-2; possible D gene TRBD1, 6 bases. There are 14 residues in the CDR3. V dropped 0 bases and J dropped 7 bases, with 12 bases sitting between them. Germline V gene lookup returns CDR1 SGHVS and CDR2 FQNEAQ. The CDR3 sequence: CASSLAGGGLGYTF. CDR3 DNA sequence: TGTGCCAGCAGCTTAGCAGGGGGGGGGCTTGGCTACACCTTC. Supplemented by reference TRBV7-8 and TRBJ1-2, the full variable domain reads GAGVSQSPRYKVAKRGQDVALRCDPISGHVSLFWYQQALGQGPEFLTYFQNEAQLDKSGLPSDRFFAERPEGSVSTLKIQRTQQEDSAVYLCASSLAGGGLGYTFGSGTRLTVV.

V usage is TRBV19 and J usage is TRBJ2-7; perhaps D is TRBD1 or TRBD2 (5 bases each). Trimming shortened V by 9 bases and J by 2 bases, and 17 bases separated the two germline ends. Germline assignment: CDR1 LNHDA and CDR2 SQIVND (reference sequence). The CDR3 totals 14 residues. In nucleotides, the CDR3 is TGTGCCAGCAGTGACCGGGACGGCGCCTACGAGCAGTACTTC. Translation gives CASSDRDGAYEQYF. The whole variable domain, filled in from reference TRBV19 and TRBJ2-7, reads DGGITQSPKYLFRKEGQNVTLSCEQNLNHDAMYWYRQDPGQGLRLIYYSQIVNDFQKGDIAEGYSVSREKKESFPLTVTSAQKNPTAFYLCASSDRDGAYEQYFGPGTRLTVT.

This clonotype was detected ten times or more. This sequence joins TRBV20-1 and TRBJ2-5; perhaps TRBD1 as D (6 bases). With 0 bases removed from V and 3 bases from J, the gap between germline ends came to 14 bases. This CDR3 is 15 amino acids long. Looked up from germline, CDR1 is DFQATT and CDR2 is SNEGSKA (reference sequence). This chain's CDR3 is CSARDPEDRKETQYF. CDR3 DNA: TGCAGTGCTAGAGACCCCGAGGACAGAAAAGAGACCCAGTACTTC.

The rearrangement links TRBV9 to TRBJ1-2; perhaps TRBD1 as D (5 bases). Germline V gives CDR1 SGDLS, CDR2 YYNGEE. The CDR3 spans 15 residues. V was shortened by 0 bases and J by 5 bases, with 14 bases between the two germline ends. DNA for the CDR3: TGTGCCAGCAGCGTAGCTGTGAGGGGAGGATATGGCTACACCTTC. Its protein is CASSVAVRGGYGYTF.

This clonotype has ten or more counts. J is TRBJ2-7 and V is TRBV19; 7 nucleotides line up with TRBD2. Germline V gives CDR1 LNHDA, CDR2 SQIVND (reference sequence). The junction had 6 bases not matched to a gene; V was cut back by 4 bases and J by 6 bases. This CDR3 is 13 amino acids long. The CDR3 coding sequence is TGTGCCAGTAGTACTCTAGCGGTAGGCGAGCAGTACTTC. Residues: CASSTLAVGEQYF. The full variable domain, completed using reference TRBV19 and TRBJ2-7, is DGGITQSPKYLFRKEGQNVTLSCEQNLNHDAMYWYRQDPGQGLRLIYYSQIVNDFQKGDIAEGYSVSREKKESFPLTVTSAQKNPTAFYLCASSTLAVGEQYFGPGTRLTVT.

The genes are TRBV7-8 and TRBJ1-2, with D perhaps matching TRBD1 (6 bases). The V gene lost 6 bases and the J gene lost 7 bases, with 18 bases spanning the gap. CDR1 is SGHVS and CDR2 is FQNEAQ in the germline V gene. The CDR3 totals 14 residues. The CDR3 sequence: CASRLAGGAAGYTF. In DNA form, the CDR3 reads TGTGCCAGCAGGCTAGCGGGGGGGGCAGCTGGCTACACCTTC.

The chain is built from TRBV7-2 and TRBJ2-7; 9 bases agree with TRBD1. The ends lost 5 bases at V and 6 bases at J; junction bases unmatched: 8. This CDR3 has 14 residues. CDR1 is SGHTA, CDR2 FQGNSA, per germline. The CDR3 DNA sequence: TGTGCCAGCAGCGGACCGGGACAGGGTCGCGAGCAGTACTTC. Its translation is CASSGPGQGREQYF.

The rearrangement links TRBV2 to TRBJ1-4; 9 bases are a match to TRBD1. The V and J ends lost 10 bases and 6 bases, in that order; junction bases with no gene match: 6. The V gene's germline CDR1 is SNHLY and CDR2 FYNNEI. CDR3 size: 13 residues. CDR3 in DNA: TGTGCCATCGCGGGACAGGGCCATGAAAAACTGTTTTTT. Translation gives CAIAGQGHEKLFF.

The rearrangement links TRBV7-9 to TRBJ2-7; D is possibly TRBD2 (6 bases). V gave up 5 bases and J gave up 4 bases, with 15 bases separating them. The germline V gene encodes CDR1 SEHNR and CDR2 FQNEAQ (reference sequence). The CDR3 totals 14 residues. Written as DNA, the CDR3 is TGTGCCAGCAGCCCGGGGGAGAAGGGATACGAGCAGTACTTC. Translated: CASSPGEKGYEQYF.

This clonotype showed up many times. The genes are TRBV14 and TRBJ2-6; 8 bases are a match to TRBD1. The trim removed 4 bases at V and 4 bases at J, leaving 12 bases unmatched. Germline lookup yields CDR1 SGHDN and CDR2 FVKESK. The CDR3 has 18 amino acids. The CDR3 loop reads CASSPWTGSPSGANVLTF. The CDR3 DNA sequence: TGTGCCAGCAGCCCCTGGACAGGGTCACCTTCCGGGGCCAACGTCCTGACTTTC.

This clonotype was counted at least ten times. The genes are TRBV20-1 and TRBJ2-5; D gene uncertain. The length of the CDR3 is 14 residues. Germline CDR1 DFQATT, CDR2 SNEGSKA (reference sequence). Trimming removed 3 bases from V and 2 bases from J, with 13 bases in between. The DNA for the CDR3 is TGCAGTGCTAGTACGGTCGGGCAGCAAGAGACCCAGTACTTC. Translation: CSASTVGQQETQYF.

This clonotype turned up a few times. The rearrangement joins TRBV27 to TRBJ2-1, with 8 bases identical to TRBD2. J was trimmed by 5 bases and V by 3 bases; bases with no gene match: 6. Germline lookup yields CDR1 MNHEY and CDR2 SMNVEV (reference sequence). The CDR3 sequence is 15 residues long. CDR3 DNA sequence: TGTGCCAGCAGTTTGTTACTAGCGGAAAACAATGAGCAGTTCTTC. Translated: CASSLLLAENNEQFF.

On this clonotype itself: This clone may be a read error of a much larger clone one base away. The V gene is TRBV6-5, the J gene TRBJ1-1; 7 bases match TRBD1. This CDR3 is built from 13 residues. Germline-derived CDR1 and CDR2 are MNHEY and SVGAGI. The chain's CDR3 is CASRPGQNTEASF. As DNA, the CDR3 is TGTGCCAGCAGACCGGGACAGAACACTGAAGCTTCCTTT.

The rearrangement uses TRBV7-2 and TRBJ1-2; D is unresolved. V lost 5 bases and J 8 bases, leaving 9 bases between the germline ends. This CDR3 is 11 amino acids long. CDR1 is SGHTA and CDR2 is FQGNSA in the germline V gene. The CDR3 DNA follows: TGTGCCAGCAGCCAAGATTACGGCTACACCTTC. Translating gives CASSQDYGYTF.

The chain uses TRBV20-1 and TRBJ2-7; tentative D call: TRBD2 (5 bases). The V end lost 3 bases, the J end lost 2 bases, and 5 bases lay between the germline ends. The CDR3 contains 11 residues. The germline V gene encodes CDR1 DFQATT and CDR2 SNEGSKA (reference sequence). The CDR3 DNA follows: TGCAGTGCTAGCGGGGCCTACGAGCAGTACTTC. Translation: CSASGAYEQYF.